This TCR beta chain derives from a study of control samples from healthy donors and cancer patients. Measured with immunoSEQ multiplex PCR; TCRdb has only the in-frame clones, and not every one. The table has approximately 50,000 clones, over 85% seen once. This clone was recorded once. The sample consisted of PBMCs. The TCR was taken from a man aged 25-40 years with colorectal cancer.

In DNA form, the CDR3 reads TGTGCCACCTCGCCACAGACTTACGAGCAGTACGTC. Encoded protein: CATSPQTYEQYV. The chain recombines TRBV6-6 with TRBJ2-7; D gene ambiguous. Trimming removed 10 bases at V and 4 bases at J, with 14 bases between. Germline V lookup: CDR1 MNHNY, CDR2 SVGAGI (reference sequence). This CDR3 is built from 12 residues.